This entry features one TCR beta chain sequence. This CDR3 region has 15 residues. V lost 8 bases and J 7 bases, leaving 21 bases between the germline ends. In germline, CDR1 is LGHDT, CDR2 YNNKEL (reference sequence). The data derive from a study of control samples from healthy donors and cancer patients. The table came from immunoSEQ multiplex PCR; TCRdb's copy has only in-frame clones and leaves some out. This table has 170,000 or so clones, just under 95% appearing once. This clonotype originated in a man aged 18 to 30 in good health. The V call is TRBV3-1 (or the pseudogene TRBV3-2), the J call TRBJ1-5; D is possibly TRBD1 (6 bases). Material for sequencing was blood. CDR3 DNA sequence: TGTGCCAGCCGCCGGGGGGGGGCGAGTGGGCAGCCCCAGCATTTT. It codes for CASRRGGASGQPQHF.